The 30 T cell receptor beta chains presented below share a single source sample, sequenced in a study of blood T cells in healthy people across ages. Then a second PCR, running roughly 7 to 11 cycles, was carried out with a sample-barcoded 5' primer and a J-beta primer mix. TCRdb used MiXCR to reprocess the 5' RACE reads, holding one entry per CDR3 protein. In the table there are some 710,000 distinct CDR3 sequences, 20% to 25% of which are singletons. Sequenced material: blood. The origin of the receptors is a man in his 70s in good health.

This clonotype was seen only a few times. At one end the junction does not follow the germline gene, possibly because of a read error. The gene calls are TRBV5-1 and TRBJ1-3, with D tentatively TRBD1 (5 bases). The CDR3 contains 15 residues. Looked up from germline, CDR1 is SGHRS and CDR2 is YFSETQ. The CDR3 region is CASSLGTGSGNTIYF. The DNA for the CDR3 is TGTGCCAGCAGCTTGGGGACCGGCTCTGGAAACACCATATATTTT.

Only a few counts were recorded for this clonotype. This chain connects TRBV29-1 to TRBJ2-5, with 9 bases lining up with TRBD2. The DNA end is more similar to TRBJ2-7, so the J call may be wrong. Germline CDR1 reads SQVTM; CDR2 reads ANQGSEA. This CDR3 contains 14 residues. The CDR3 is CSVGEGTSNSEQYF. The CDR3 nucleotides read TGCAGCGTTGGTGAGGGGACTAGCAATTCCGAGCAGTACTTC.

This chain uses TRBV19 with TRBJ2-2; 7 nucleotides match TRBD2. This CDR3 spans 14 amino acids. CDR1 is LNHDA and CDR2 is SQIVND in the germline V gene (reference sequence). After removal of 1 base from V and 8 bases from J, the junction contained 4 bases not matched to a gene. CDR3 sequence reads: CASSIVSSGGELFF. The DNA of the CDR3 is TGTGCCAGTAGTATAGTGTCTAGCGGTGGGGAGCTGTTTTTT. Based on the CDR3 plus reference TRBV19 and TRBJ2-2, the full variable domain is DGGITQSPKYLFRKEGQNVTLSCEQNLNHDAMYWYRQDPGQGLRLIYYSQIVNDFQKGDIAEGYSVSREKKESFPLTVTSAQKNPTAFYLCASSIVSSGGELFFGEGSRLTVL.

This clonotype occurred a few times. One end of the junction does not line up with germline, which may come from a read error. The V gene is TRBV6-6, the J gene TRBJ1-1; D remains ambiguous. The CDR3 extends over 13 amino acids. Germline CDR1 and CDR2: MNHNY and SVGAGI (reference sequence). For the CDR3, the DNA is TGTGTCAGCAGTTACTCTGACACGGCGAGAGCTTTCTTT. Its translation: CVSSYSDTARAFF.

The chain combines TRBV10-3 with TRBJ2-7, with TRBD2 matching 9 bases. The J call could be wrong; TRBJ2-1 is a better fit for the DNA end. The germline V gene encodes CDR1 ENHRY and CDR2 SYGVKD. The CDR3 length is 16 residues. The CDR3 nucleotides are TGTGCCATCAGTGAGTCCCCTAGCGGGACGGGTAATGAGCAGTTCTTC. Amino acids: CAISESPSGTGNEQFF.

For this clonotype: The conserved closing phenylalanine or tryptophan is absent in this CDR3, likely reflecting a read error. The chain couples TRBV7-9 to TRBJ2-5, with D tentatively TRBD2 (5 bases). The CDR3 is made up of 14 amino acids. The V and J ends lost 6 bases and 11 bases respectively, with 22 bases between them. Germline lookup yields CDR1 SEHNR and CDR2 FQNEAQ (reference sequence). Here the CDR3 DNA reads TGTGCCAGCAGTTCCTTTGAGGGCCAAGGAGAGCAGTACGTC. Translating gives CASSSFEGQGEQYV.

The chain has TRBV12-3 or TRBV12-4 and TRBJ2-3; D is ambiguous. The ends were cut back, 3 bases at V and 2 bases at J, with 12 bases in the middle. The CDR3 runs 15 residues. CDR3 in amino acids: CASSLGQLFTDTQYF. The CDR3 bases are TGTGCCAGCAGTTTGGGTCAGCTCTTCACAGATACGCAGTATTTT.

This rearrangement joins TRBV27 to TRBJ2-3, with D possibly matching TRBD2 (6 bases). The CDR3 totals 16 residues. V lost 4 bases, J lost 9 bases, and 23 bases lay in between. Germline V lookup: CDR1 MNHEY, CDR2 SMNVEV (reference sequence). The CDR3 region is CASSYTGTPEVGTQYF. In nucleotides, the CDR3 is TGTGCCAGCAGTTATACCGGGACTCCGGAGGTAGGAACGCAGTATTTT.

The table lists this clonotype with a few counts. V gene TRBV5-1 combines with J gene TRBJ2-6, with 10 bases matching TRBD1. The CDR3 contains 18 residues. Germline CDR1 is SGHRS and CDR2 is YFSETQ. Losses at the gene ends were 3 bases for V and 0 bases for J; bases not matched to a gene: 6. The CDR3 protein is CASSSRQGANSGANVLTF. The CDR3 nucleotides are TGCGCCAGCAGCTCGAGACAGGGGGCCAACTCTGGGGCCAACGTCCTGACTTTC.

This chain uses TRBV7-2 with TRBJ2-5; D remains unclear. Germline V CDR1 and CDR2: SGHTA, FQGNSA. The CDR3 runs 13 residues. V shed 2 bases and J shed 1 base, with 5 bases lying between them. Written as DNA, the CDR3 is TGTGCCAGCAGCTTATTCCGCCAAGAGACCCAGTACTTC. It is translated as CASSLFRQETQYF. Looking up the rest from reference TRBV7-2 and TRBJ2-5 gives the full variable domain: GAGVSQSPSNKVTEKGKDVELRCDPISGHTALYWYRQSLGQGLEFLIYFQGNSAPDKSGLPSDRFSAERTGGSVSTLTIQRTQQEDSAVYLCASSLFRQETQYFGPGTRLLVL.

This clonotype was found a few times. The chain combines TRBV6-1 with TRBJ2-2; TRBD2 aligns across 8 bases. J gave up 3 bases and V 7 bases, and 10 bases lay outside the gene matches. CDR1 and CDR2 from the germline V gene are MNHNS and SASEGT. This CDR3 is built from 16 residues. The CDR3 region has the DNA TGTGCCAGCATGAATAGCGGGGCCGGTGACACCGGGGAGCTGTTTTTT. It yields the protein CASMNSGAGDTGELFF.

V gene TRBV10-3 combines with J gene TRBJ1-1, with 9 bases lining up with TRBD1. Germline trimming cut 6 bases from V and 3 bases from J; bases unmatched to any gene: 8. The CDR3 is 15 amino acids. Germline V gene lookup returns CDR1 ENHRY and CDR2 SYGVKD. The CDR3: CAIRGGQGPYTEAFF. CDR3 DNA sequence: TGTGCCATCAGGGGGGGACAGGGACCTTACACTGAAGCTTTCTTT.

The V and J genes are TRBV20-1 and TRBJ2-4; D possibly corresponds to TRBD1 (6 bases). The CDR3 has 16 residues. V was clipped by 1 base and J by 1 base, with 14 bases between them. CDR1 and CDR2 from the germline V gene are DFQATT and SNEGSKA (reference sequence). CDR3 amino acids: CSARVTGSRAKNIQYF. The CDR3 region has the DNA TGCAGTGCTAGAGTCACAGGGAGTCGGGCCAAAAACATTCAGTACTTC.

This clonotype was counted a single time. CDR3: CAITADGNSYEQYF. The CDR3 DNA reads TGTGCCATCACAGCCGACGGGAACTCCTACGAGCAGTACTTC. This chain joins TRBV10-3 and TRBJ2-7; D is perhaps TRBD2 (5 bases). V was cut by 7 bases and J by 0 bases, with 13 bases left in between. The CDR3 length is 14 residues. Germline V lookup: CDR1 ENHRY, CDR2 SYGVKD.

The V call is TRBV5-1, the J call TRBJ1-1, with TRBD1 identical over 8 bases. Looked up from germline, CDR1 is SGHRS and CDR2 is YFSETQ. The junction had 19 bases not matched to a gene; V was cut back by 10 bases and J by 2 bases. The CDR3 covers 17 residues. This CDR3 is CAGTQIAAGGFNTEAFF. The CDR3 DNA follows: TGCGCCGGCACCCAGATCGCGGCAGGGGGCTTCAACACTGAAGCTTTCTTT.

This clonotype was detected only a few times. This sequence joins TRBV10-3 and TRBJ1-3; no clear D. This CDR3 contains 13 residues. V gave up 6 bases and J gave up 0 bases, with 6 bases separating them. The germline gives CDR1 ENHRY, CDR2 SYGVKD. In DNA form, the CDR3 reads TGTGCCATCAGGGGGAACTCTGGAAACACCATATATTTT. It yields the protein CAIRGNSGNTIYF.

To note about this clonotype: The junction does not match germline at one end; this may be a read error. This chain connects TRBV12-3 or TRBV12-4 to TRBJ1-1; D ambiguous. There are 13 residues in the CDR3. The CDR3 sequence is CASSLGPNSEAFF. Written as DNA, the CDR3 is TGTGCCAGCAGTTTAGGACCGAACTCTGAAGCTTTCTTT.

The chain links TRBV29-1 to TRBJ2-7; tentatively, D is TRBD2 (5 bases). The CDR3 has 11 residues. Between the trimmed V and J ends, which lost 3 bases and 7 bases, there was a span of 10 bases. Germline CDR1 and CDR2: SQVTM and ANQGSEA. The CDR3 sequence is CSVEGGGEQYV. The CDR3 nucleotides read TGCAGCGTTGAGGGCGGAGGTGAGCAGTACGTC.

At least ten counts were recorded for this clonotype. The chain uses TRBV20-1 and TRBJ2-4; the D call may be TRBD1 or TRBD2 (5 bases each). V was clipped by 6 bases and J by 1 base, with 22 bases between them. This CDR3 is built from 17 residues. Germline values: CDR1 DFQATT, CDR2 SNEGSKA (reference sequence). The CDR3 here is CSAQADGASLAKNIQYF. CDR3 sequence (DNA): TGCAGTGCGCAAGCCGACGGGGCATCCCTTGCCAAAAACATTCAGTACTTC.

The rearrangement joins TRBV7-2 to TRBJ2-5; no clear D gene. The V end lost 0 bases, the J end lost 1 base, and 12 bases lay between the germline ends. The CDR3 length is 16 residues. Germline CDR1 reads SGHTA; CDR2 reads FQGNSA. The CDR3 loop is CASSLAPIDGQETQYF. CDR3 DNA sequence: TGTGCCAGCAGCTTAGCGCCGATTGATGGCCAAGAGACCCAGTACTTC.

This clonotype was picked up a small number of times. The J gene is TRBJ2-1, the V gene TRBV20-1; no definite D call. V dropped 5 bases and J dropped 8 bases, with 7 bases sitting between them. The CDR3 is 10 amino acids. The V gene's germline CDR1 is DFQATT and CDR2 SNEGSKA (reference sequence). Here the CDR3 reads CSAVPDEQFF. The CDR3 DNA is TGCAGTGCTGTCCCGGATGAGCAGTTCTTC.

This chain connects TRBV7-2 to TRBJ2-7; 10 bases agree with TRBD1. Looked up from germline, CDR1 is SGHTA and CDR2 is FQGNSA. The junction had 6 bases not matched to a gene; V was cut back by 5 bases and J by 2 bases. The CDR3 length is 15 residues. The CDR3 sequence: CASSRGQGLAYEQYV. The CDR3 nucleotides read TGTGCCAGCAGCAGGGGACAGGGGTTGGCCTACGAGCAGTACGTC.

V and J are TRBV29-1 and TRBJ1-1; D is unclear. Trimming removed 1 base from V and 0 bases from J, with 21 bases in between. Germline CDR1 is SQVTM and CDR2 is ANQGSEA. The CDR3 contains 18 residues. The CDR3 DNA follows: TGCAGCGTTGAAGCGCCGAAGGGAGGTAGCCTATTGAACACTGAAGCTTTCTTT. Protein product: CSVEAPKGGSLLNTEAFF.

With regard to this clonotype: A much larger clone differs by one base, so this may be a read error. This rearrangement joins TRBV7-2 to TRBJ2-1; possibly TRBD2 for D (5 bases). The V end was cut by 2 bases, the J end by 3 bases, with 8 bases between. Germline CDR1 SGHTA, CDR2 FQGNSA. CDR3 length equals 14 residues. The CDR3 is CASSLPGIYNEQFF. The CDR3 DNA is TGTGCCAGCAGCTTACCGGGAATCTACAATGAGCAGTTCTTC.

V usage is TRBV20-1 and J usage is TRBJ2-1, with TRBD1 identical over 7 bases. V was pared by 1 base and J by 2 bases, with 5 bases of the junction left unmatched. The CDR3 runs to 15 residues. CDR1 and CDR2 from the germline V gene are DFQATT and SNEGSKA (reference sequence). DNA for the CDR3: TGCAGTGCTAGAGGGATGGGGACAGCCTACAATGAGCAGTTCTTC. It encodes CSARGMGTAYNEQFF.

This clonotype occurred a few times. The V call is TRBV9, the J call TRBJ2-7, with D maybe TRBD2 (5 bases). Germline assignment: CDR1 SGDLS and CDR2 YYNGEE. The CDR3 loop spans 16 amino acids. Trimming took off 5 bases at V and 1 base at J, with 19 bases between the two ends. In nucleotides, the CDR3 is TGTGCCAGCAGGTACCCCGATGGAGGCGGATCCTACGAGCAGTACTTC. Translating gives CASRYPDGGGSYEQYF.

This clonotype showed up just a few times. The rearrangement joins TRBV7-9 to TRBJ1-2; no reliable D call. This CDR3 region has 12 residues. Germline CDR1 and CDR2: SEHNR and FQNEAQ (reference sequence). The germline V and J ends were trimmed by 4 bases and 4 bases, with 7 bases remaining between them. CDR3 region: CASSSVSYGYTF. In DNA form, the CDR3 reads TGTGCCAGCAGCTCCGTTTCCTATGGCTACACCTTC.

The rearrangement uses TRBV29-1 and TRBJ2-1; the match to TRBD2 covers 16 bases. This CDR3 contains 16 residues. V trimming: 4 bases; J trimming: 7 bases; junction bases outside the gene matches: 7. Germline CDR1 SQVTM, CDR2 ANQGSEA. As DNA, the CDR3 is TGCAGCGTTGTAGGGACTAGCGGGAGGGCCCAGAATGAGCAGTTCTTC. It translates to CSVVGTSGRAQNEQFF.

The J gene is TRBJ2-1, the V gene TRBV18; D might be TRBD1 (6 bases). The CDR3 runs to 15 residues. Trimming removed 2 bases from V and 4 bases from J, with 12 bases in between. CDR1 is KGHSH, CDR2 LQKENI, per germline. CDR3 sequence: CASSPLSGEYNEQFF. The CDR3 nucleotides read TGTGCCAGCTCACCATTATCAGGGGAATACAATGAGCAGTTCTTC.

This clonotype was seen only once. The chain is built from TRBV4-3 and TRBJ1-6; D call uncertain. The CDR3 extends over 12 amino acids. Germline CDR1 is LGHNA and CDR2 is YSLEER. V was cut by 2 bases and J by 7 bases, with 3 bases left in between. The chain's CDR3 is CASSQQNSPLHF. The CDR3 DNA is TGCGCCAGCAGCCAACAAAATTCACCCCTCCACTTT.